One and the same sample provided the 31 T cell receptor beta chains below, sequenced in a study of T cell repertoires and Cas9 in healthy adults. The data were produced by immunoSEQ multiplex PCR, yet TCRdb's version contains in-frame clones alone and is incomplete. In the table there are approximately 23,000 clones, about 90% of which are singletons. The sequencing sample was made of CD4+ effector T cells (CD127+, CD25-, CD137-, CD154-) from PBMCs; culture status not recorded. The receptors shown here come from a human donor in good health.

The V call is TRBV2, the J call TRBJ1-1, with D perhaps TRBD1 (5 bases). Deletions cut 8 bases from V and 4 bases from J, with 14 bases between. CDR1 is SNHLY, CDR2 FYNNEI, per germline. The length of the CDR3 is 13 residues. The CDR3 here is CASSRGQGTEAFF. The CDR3 coding sequence is TGTGCCAGCTCGAGGGGCCAAGGCACTGAAGCTTTCTTT.

The CDR3 is CASSLVGTGGYEQYF. CDR3 bases: TGTGCCAGCAGCTTGGTAGGGACAGGGGGCTACGAGCAGTACTTC. The chain employs TRBV5-8 and TRBJ2-7; 11 bases align to TRBD1. Losses at the gene ends were 0 bases for V and 3 bases for J; bases not matched to a gene: 2. The CDR3 extends over 15 amino acids. Germline loops: CDR1 SGHTS, CDR2 YDEGEE.

The chain recombines TRBV7-9 with TRBJ1-6; 8 nucleotides agree with TRBD1. The CDR3 runs 15 residues. Germline-derived CDR1 and CDR2 are SEHNR and FQNEAQ (reference sequence). The junction had 3 bases not matched to a gene; V was cut back by 4 bases and J by 4 bases. CDR3 sequence reads: CASSSGQGYNSPLHF. The CDR3 coding sequence is TGTGCCAGCAGCTCAGGACAGGGTTATAATTCACCCCTCCACTTT.

This clone was detected only once. The chain combines TRBV5-5 with TRBJ2-5; D is perhaps TRBD2 (6 bases). The last part of the DNA fits TRBJ2-7 better; the J call may be wrong. Germline CDR1 SGHKS, CDR2 YYEKEE (reference sequence). The CDR3 loop spans 15 amino acids. The CDR3 here is CASSLLRGGGVEQYF. For the CDR3, the DNA is TGTGCCAGCAGCTTGTTAAGGGGAGGTGGGGTCGAGCAGTACTTC.

The CDR3 spells CATSRVGVPNTGELFF. The CDR3 DNA reads TGTGCCACCAGCAGAGTGGGGGTCCCGAACACCGGGGAGCTGTTTTTT. V is TRBV15 and J is TRBJ2-2; D possibly matches TRBD1 or TRBD2 (5 bases each). CDR1 LNHNV and CDR2 YYDKDF come from the germline V gene (reference sequence). This CDR3 is 16 amino acids long. Trimming shortened V by 1 base and J by 0 bases, and 9 bases separated the two germline ends.

V is TRBV4-1 and J is TRBJ2-1; the D gene is possibly TRBD1 (6 bases). Germline V gene lookup returns CDR1 MGHRA and CDR2 YSYEKL. CDR3 length equals 15 residues. Trimming left V 3 bases short and J 4 bases short, with 13 bases between. As DNA, the CDR3 is TGCGCCAGCAGCCAGGACAGTGTGGCTTACAATGAGCAGTTCTTC. Amino acid sequence: CASSQDSVAYNEQFF.

CDR3 protein: CASGRLGQQEGYTF. CDR3 sequence (DNA): TGTGCCAGCGGACGCCTGGGACAGCAGGAGGGCTACACCTTC. V and J are TRBV2 and TRBJ1-2; 7 nucleotides align to TRBD1. Germline V gives CDR1 SNHLY, CDR2 FYNNEI. Losses at the gene ends were 8 bases for V and 8 bases for J; bases not matched to a gene: 14. The CDR3 has 14 residues. The full variable domain, rest sourced from reference TRBV2 and TRBJ1-2, is EPEVTQTPSHQVTQMGQEVILRCVPISNHLYFYWYRQILGQKVEFLVSFYNNEISEKSEIFDDQFSVERPDGSNFTLKIRSTKLEDSAMYFCASGRLGQQEGYTFGSGTRLTVV.

This chain uses TRBV20-1 with TRBJ2-5, with D unclear. The germline V and J ends were trimmed by 4 bases and 6 bases, with 9 bases remaining between them. The germline V gene encodes CDR1 DFQATT and CDR2 SNEGSKA (reference sequence). CDR3 length: 11 residues. CDR3 DNA: TGCAGTGCTAATTCTGGAAAGACCCAGTACTTC. As protein: CSANSGKTQYF.

The chain has TRBV18 and TRBJ2-2; 9 nucleotides line up with TRBD1. CDR1 and CDR2 from the germline V gene are KGHSH and LQKENI. The ends lost 3 bases at V and 2 bases at J; junction bases unmatched: 7. The CDR3 is made up of 17 amino acids. The CDR3 DNA reads TGTGCCAGCTCACCGCCGTTGGGACAGGGTAACACCGGGGAGCTGTTTTTT. Amino acids: CASSPPLGQGNTGELFF.

This chain uses TRBV7-2 with TRBJ1-3; D remains ambiguous. The V gene's germline CDR1 is SGHTA and CDR2 FQGNSA. The length of the CDR3 is 15 residues. The ends were cut back, 1 base at V and 4 bases at J, with 11 bases in the middle. The CDR3 here is CASSLESRLGNTIYF. CDR3 nucleotides: TGTGCCAGCAGCTTAGAGTCCCGATTGGGAAACACCATATATTTT.

This sequence joins TRBV7-3 and TRBJ2-5, with 12 positions matching TRBD1. With 5 bases clipped from V and 4 bases from J, the junction kept 5 bases outside the gene matches. This CDR3 spans 15 amino acids. The V gene's germline CDR1 is SGHTA and CDR2 FQGTGA. The CDR3 nucleotides are TGTGCCAGCAGCCCTGGGACAGGGGGCGCAGAGACCCAGTACTTC. Translation gives CASSPGTGGAETQYF.

Points on this clone: The junction differs from germline at one of its ends, possibly a read error. This same CDR3 is encoded by further DNA sequences in the sample. The chain carries TRBV9 and TRBJ2-3; D gene ambiguous. There are 14 residues in the CDR3. CDR1 and CDR2 from the germline V gene are SGDLS and YYNGEE. CDR3 loop: CASSVVQALGTQYF. The CDR3, as DNA: TGTGCCAGCAGTGTAGTACAAGCTCTCGGTACGCAGTATTTT.

The chain couples TRBV6-6 to TRBJ1-1; D may be TRBD1 (5 bases). The CDR3 has 12 amino acids. Trimming took off 6 bases at V and 7 bases at J, with 12 bases between the two ends. Germline values: CDR1 MNHNY, CDR2 SVGAGI (reference sequence). The CDR3, as DNA: TGTGCCAGCAGCCTACGGCAGGGTGAAGCTTTCTTT. This gives the protein CASSLRQGEAFF.

The J gene is TRBJ1-2, the V gene TRBV7-9; TRBD1 matches at 7 bases. With V trimmed by 3 bases and J by 3 bases, 4 bases remained unmatched. The CDR3 totals 14 residues. Germline assignment: CDR1 SEHNR and CDR2 FQNEAQ (reference sequence). CDR3 amino acids: CASSFAGQHYGYTF. CDR3 nucleotides: TGTGCCAGCAGCTTCGCGGGACAGCACTATGGCTACACCTTC.

This clone was detected once. This chain joins TRBV19 and TRBJ1-5; D uncertain. Trimming shortened V by 3 bases and J by 2 bases, and 8 bases separated the two germline ends. This CDR3 spans 14 amino acids. Germline V gene lookup returns CDR1 LNHDA and CDR2 SQIVND (reference sequence). The CDR3 coding sequence is TGTGCCAGTAGTATCACGGCCGGCAATCAGCCCCAGCATTTT. This encodes CASSITAGNQPQHF.

The chain combines TRBV4-2 with TRBJ1-2; 11 bases are shared with TRBD1. The CDR3 loop spans 16 amino acids. With V trimmed by 1 base and J by 0 bases, 1 base remained unmatched. Germline V gene data show CDR1 as LGHNA and CDR2 as YNFKEQ. The CDR3 here is CASSQGTGGTNYGYTF. The CDR3 DNA sequence: TGTGCCAGCAGCCAAGGGACAGGGGGCACTAACTATGGCTACACCTTC.

The chain combines TRBV29-1 with TRBJ2-3, with 15 bases fitting TRBD2. The CDR3 runs 15 residues. In germline, CDR1 is SQVTM, CDR2 ANQGSEA. The V segment lost 7 bases and the J segment 5 bases; nucleotides outside the gene matches: 7. This CDR3 reads CSAGLAGGRGDTQYF. For the CDR3, the DNA is TGCAGCGCCGGACTAGCGGGAGGGCGGGGAGATACGCAGTATTTT.

V usage is TRBV5-5 and J usage is TRBJ2-5; 7 nucleotides align to TRBD2. V dropped 2 bases and J dropped 2; count of bases not matched to a gene: 9. This CDR3 spans 16 amino acids. Looked up from germline, CDR1 is SGHKS and CDR2 is YYEKEE (reference sequence). The CDR3 DNA is TGTGCCAGCAGCTTAATGGGTAGCGGGCCGCAAGAGACCCAGTACTTC. It is translated as CASSLMGSGPQETQYF.

This clone is a singleton in its sample. The chain carries TRBV6-6 and TRBJ1-6, with TRBD1 matching over 7 bases. CDR3 length equals 15 residues. Trimming removed 6 bases from V and 5 bases from J; junction bases left unmatched: 7. Germline V gene data show CDR1 as MNHNY and CDR2 as SVGAGI (reference sequence). CDR3 in DNA: TGTGCCAGCAGCTCACAGGGGACGAATAATTCACCCCTCCACTTT. Its translation is CASSSQGTNNSPLHF.

The chain couples TRBV28 to TRBJ2-1; the D call may be TRBD1 or TRBD2 (5 bases each). CDR1 and CDR2 from the germline V gene are MDHEN and SYDVKM. With 6 bases removed from V and 6 bases from J, the gap between germline ends came to 12 bases. The CDR3 sequence is 13 residues long. The CDR3 nucleotides are TGTGCCAGCAGGGGGGATGGGGCCAATGAGCAGTTCTTC. This codes for CASRGDGANEQFF.

J is TRBJ1-1 and V is TRBV28; D is ambiguous. CDR3 length equals 13 residues. CDR1 MDHEN and CDR2 SYDVKM come from the germline V gene. V dropped 3 bases and J dropped 1 base, with 6 bases sitting between them. DNA of the CDR3: TGTGCCAGCAGTTTTTCCGGGAACACTGAAGCTTTCTTT. Encoded protein: CASSFSGNTEAFF.

The gene calls are TRBV2 and TRBJ2-1, with 10 bases matching TRBD1. CDR1 is SNHLY and CDR2 is FYNNEI in the germline V gene. V was pared by 7 bases and J by 10 bases, with 1 base of the junction left unmatched. The CDR3 extends over 11 amino acids. DNA for the CDR3: TGTGCCAGCATGACAGGGGGCGAGCAGTTCTTC. Protein sequence: CASMTGGEQFF.

The chain combines TRBV2 with TRBJ1-5; D is unresolved. The V gene lost 5 bases and the J gene lost 0 bases, with 11 bases spanning the gap. Per the germline V gene, CDR1 is SNHLY and CDR2 is FYNNEI. This CDR3 is 15 amino acids long. In nucleotides, the CDR3 is TGTGCCAGCAGTTATCGACGGTCTAGCAATCAGCCCCAGCATTTT. Translating it yields CASSYRRSSNQPQHF. The variable domain in full, with the rest retrieved from reference TRBV2 and TRBJ1-5, is EPEVTQTPSHQVTQMGQEVILRCVPISNHLYFYWYRQILGQKVEFLVSFYNNEISEKSEIFDDQFSVERPDGSNFTLKIRSTKLEDSAMYFCASSYRRSSNQPQHFGDGTRLSIL.

The rearrangement joins TRBV6-5 to TRBJ2-2, with D possibly being TRBD2 (5 bases). This CDR3 is built from 13 residues. Germline CDR1 MNHEY, CDR2 SVGAGI. V lost 6 bases and J 4 bases, leaving 9 bases between the germline ends. CDR3 in amino acids: CASRQTSTGELFF. The CDR3 nucleotides read TGTGCCAGCAGACAAACTAGCACCGGGGAGCTGTTTTTT.

The chain employs TRBV30 and TRBJ1-3; TRBD1 matches at 7 bases. CDR3 length equals 10 residues. Germline loops: CDR1 GTSNPN, CDR2 SVGIG (reference sequence). CDR3 nucleotides: TGTGGACAGGGAAGAAACACCATATATTTT. This translates into CGQGRNTIYF.

This chain uses TRBV5-4 with TRBJ1-2; possible D gene TRBD1, 5 bases. Germline V gene lookup returns CDR1 SGHNT and CDR2 YYREEE (reference sequence). The V end was cut by 4 bases, the J end by 4 bases, with 14 bases between. This CDR3 spans 14 amino acids. This CDR3 is CASSPDGASYGYTF. As DNA, the CDR3 is TGTGCCAGCAGCCCGGACGGGGCAAGCTATGGCTACACCTTC.

The rearrangement joins TRBV2 to TRBJ1-5; unclear D gene. Germline-derived CDR1 and CDR2 are SNHLY and FYNNEI. V was shortened by 3 bases and J by 5 bases, with 8 bases between the two germline ends. The CDR3 totals 13 residues. CDR3 amino acids: CASSEGAHQPQHF. The CDR3 nucleotides read TGTGCCAGCAGTGAGGGAGCACATCAGCCCCAGCATTTT.

DNA of the CDR3: TGTGCCAGCAGCTTAGGTCACGCGGGAGTTGGAGACGAGCAGTACTTC. This gives the protein CASSLGHAGVGDEQYF. J is TRBJ2-7 and V is TRBV7-2, with 7 bases fitting TRBD2. CDR3 size: 16 residues. Germline-derived CDR1 and CDR2 are SGHTA and FQGNSA. V trimming: 1 base; J trimming: 5 bases; junction bases outside the gene matches: 11. Full variable domain (missing parts from reference TRBV7-2 and TRBJ2-7): GAGVSQSPSNKVTEKGKDVELRCDPISGHTALYWYRQSLGQGLEFLIYFQGNSAPDKSGLPSDRFSAERTGGSVSTLTIQRTQQEDSAVYLCASSLGHAGVGDEQYFGPGTRLTVT.

This clone showed up just a few times. The chain joins TRBV27 to TRBJ2-7; a possible D gene is TRBD1 (7 bases). Looked up from germline, CDR1 is MNHEY and CDR2 is SMNVEV (reference sequence). V dropped 5 bases and J dropped 7 bases, with 18 bases sitting between them. This CDR3 region has 14 residues. The CDR3 protein is CASSDSDRAGEQYF. CDR3 bases: TGTGCCAGCAGTGACTCCGACAGGGCGGGAGAGCAGTACTTC.

The rearrangement links TRBV5-6 to TRBJ1-5; D ambiguous. Germline V gene sequence: CDR1 SGHDT, CDR2 YYEEEE. With 0 bases removed from V and 0 bases from J, the gap between germline ends came to 7 bases. The CDR3 length is 15 residues. The CDR3 protein is CASSLGVDSNQPQHF. The DNA for the CDR3 is TGTGCCAGCAGCTTGGGGGTTGATAGCAATCAGCCCCAGCATTTT. Full variable domain (rest looked up from reference TRBV5-6 and TRBJ1-5): DAGVTQSPTHLIKTRGQQVTLRCSPKSGHDTVSWYQQALGQGPQFIFQYYEEEERQRGNFPDRFSGHQFPNYSSELNVNALLLGDSALYLCASSLGVDSNQPQHFGDGTRLSIL.

The rearrangement links TRBV19 to TRBJ2-1; no definite D call. CDR1 and CDR2 from the germline V gene are LNHDA and SQIVND (reference sequence). This CDR3 spans 14 amino acids. V lost 5 bases and J 0 bases, leaving 8 bases between the germline ends. CDR3 nucleotides: TGTGCCAGTAGTGTGGATAGCTCCTACAATGAGCAGTTCTTC. Translated: CASSVDSSYNEQFF.